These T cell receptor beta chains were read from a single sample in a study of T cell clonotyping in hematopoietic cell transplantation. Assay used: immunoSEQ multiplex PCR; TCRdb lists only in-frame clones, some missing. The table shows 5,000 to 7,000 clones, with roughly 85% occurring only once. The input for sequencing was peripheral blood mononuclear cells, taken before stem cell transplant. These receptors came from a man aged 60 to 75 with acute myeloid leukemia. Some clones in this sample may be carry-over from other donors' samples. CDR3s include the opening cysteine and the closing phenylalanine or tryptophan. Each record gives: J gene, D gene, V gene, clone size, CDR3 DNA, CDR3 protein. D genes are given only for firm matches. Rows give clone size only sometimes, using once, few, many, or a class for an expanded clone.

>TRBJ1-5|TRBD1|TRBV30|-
TGTGCCTGGAGTCCGACCTCAGGGGGCGGTCAGCCCCAGCATTTT
CAWSPTSGGGQPQHF
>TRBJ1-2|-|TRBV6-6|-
TGTGCCAGCAGTTTTCGGCAGGTTAACTATGGCTACACCTTC
CASSFRQVNYGYTF
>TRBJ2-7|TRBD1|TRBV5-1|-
TGCGCCAGCAGCTCCTACAGGGGCTACGAGCAGTACTTC
CASSSYRGYEQYF
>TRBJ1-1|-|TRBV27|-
TGTGCCAGCAGTTTATCGGGGAGACGGACTGAAGCTTTTTTT
CASSLSGRRTEAFF
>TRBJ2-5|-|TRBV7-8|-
TGTGCCAGCAGCTTAGCCCGGAGTCGAGAGACCCAGTACTTC
CASSLARSRETQYF
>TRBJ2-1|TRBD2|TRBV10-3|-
TGTGCCATCAGGAATTGGACTAGCGGGTATGAGCAGTTCTTC
CAIRNWTSGYEQFF
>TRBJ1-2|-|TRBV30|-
TGTGCCTGGAGTGTACTTATCGGTGGCTATGGCTACACCTTC
CAWSVLIGGYGYTF
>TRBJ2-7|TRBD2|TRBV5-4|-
TGTGCCAGCAGTCCCGCACTAGCGACCTACGAGCAGTACTTC
CASSPALATYEQYF
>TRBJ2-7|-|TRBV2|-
TGTGCCAGCGGGGACGCGGACACGCAGGCCTACGAGCAGTACTTC
CASGDADTQAYEQYF
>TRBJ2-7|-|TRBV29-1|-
TGCAGCGTTGAAGTGGGGCCCGAGCAGTACTTC
CSVEVGPEQYF
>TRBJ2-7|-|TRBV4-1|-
TGCGCCAGCAGCCAAGGGCCTTTCTCGTACGAGCAGTACTTC
CASSQGPFSYEQYF
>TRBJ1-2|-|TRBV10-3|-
TGTGCCATCAGGGGACCTGCCTCTGGCTACACCTTC
CAIRGPASGYTF
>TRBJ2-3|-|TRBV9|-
TGTGCCAGCAGCCGGAGGTTTTACACAGATACGCAGTATTTT
CASSRRFYTDTQYF
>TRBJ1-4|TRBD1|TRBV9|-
TGTGCCAGCAGCGCAGCAGGGGGGGCAACTAATGAAAAACTGTTTTTT
CASSAAGGATNEKLFF
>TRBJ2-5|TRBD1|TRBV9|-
TGTGCCAGCACCCCAATTACCGGGACAGGGGAGACCCAGTACTTC
CASTPITGTGETQYF
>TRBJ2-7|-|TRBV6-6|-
TGTGCCAGCAGTTCGAGGAGGGCAGACGAGCAGTACTTC
CASSSRRADEQYF
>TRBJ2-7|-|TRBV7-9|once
TGTGCCAGCAGCGCCCGGACAGCAGGACCCTACGAGCAGTACTTC
CASSARTAGPYEQYF
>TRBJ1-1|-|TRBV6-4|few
TGTGCCAGCAGTGACTGGGGGAACACTGAAGCTTTCTTT
CASSDWGNTEAFF
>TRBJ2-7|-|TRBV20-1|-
TGCAGTGCTACACGATTTTACGAGCAGTACTTC
CSATRFYEQYF
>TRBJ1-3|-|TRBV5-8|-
TGTGCCAGCAGCTTATTCGGACGGCTAAACTCTGGAAACACCATATATTTT
CASSLFGRLNSGNTIYF
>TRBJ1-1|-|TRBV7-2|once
TGTGCCAGCAGCCGGGGACGAGCTTTCTTT
CASSRGRAFF
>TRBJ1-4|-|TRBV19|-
TGTGCCAGTACAGGGTATGGAGAAAAACTGTTTTTT
CASTGYGEKLFF
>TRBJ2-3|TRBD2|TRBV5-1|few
TGCGCCAGCCGTGGGACTAGCGGGAGGTCAAGCACAGATACGCAGTATTTT
CASRGTSGRSSTDTQYF
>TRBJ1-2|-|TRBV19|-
TGTGCCAGTAGTTTTCTGGCAGGAACCAACTATGGCTACACCTTC
CASSFLAGTNYGYTF
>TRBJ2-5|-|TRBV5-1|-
TGCGCCAGCAGCTTAAGGGGCCGCGAGACCCAGTACTTC
CASSLRGRETQYF
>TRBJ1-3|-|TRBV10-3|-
TGTGCCATCAGTGAGCCTGGACAGAGCTCTGGAAACACCATATATTTT
CAISEPGQSSGNTIYF
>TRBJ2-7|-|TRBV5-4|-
TGTGCCAGCAGCTTCGGGGGATACGAGCAGTACTTC
CASSFGGYEQYF
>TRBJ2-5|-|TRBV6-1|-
TGTGCCAGCAGACAGGGTTATGGTCAAGAGACCCAGTACTTC
CASRQGYGQETQYF
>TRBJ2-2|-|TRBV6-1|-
TGTGCCAGCATCAGACAGGGAGGATTTGGGGAGCTGTTTTTT
CASIRQGGFGELFF
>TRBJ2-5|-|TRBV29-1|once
TGCAGCGTTGAGGGATACCAAGAGACCCAGTACTTC
CSVEGYQETQYF
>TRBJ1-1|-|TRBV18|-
TGTGCCAGCTCACCACAGACAGGGAACACTGAAGCTTTCTTT
CASSPQTGNTEAFF
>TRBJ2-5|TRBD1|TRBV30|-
TGTGCCTGGAGTGTTGGCGACAGGGGAACGACCCAGTACTTC
CAWSVGDRGTTQYF
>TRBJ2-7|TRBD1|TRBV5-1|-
TGCGCCAGCAGCGGGGGCAGAGGACAGGGGGCGCCATACGAGCAGTACTTC
CASSGGRGQGAPYEQYF
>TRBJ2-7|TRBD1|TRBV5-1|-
TGCGCCAGCAGCGTCGGGACAGGGGGTTACGAGCAGTACTTC
CASSVGTGGYEQYF
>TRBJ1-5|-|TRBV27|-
TGTGCCAGCAGCCCTAACGGGAATCAGCCCCAGCATTTT
CASSPNGNQPQHF
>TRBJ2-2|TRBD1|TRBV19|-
TGTGCCAGTAGTTTTGGACAGGGGGCTTGGACTCCGAACACCGGGGAGCTGTTTTTT
CASSFGQGAWTPNTGELFF
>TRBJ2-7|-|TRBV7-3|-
TGTGCCAGCAGCTTAACGAAGACTGGATACGAGCAGTACTTC
CASSLTKTGYEQYF
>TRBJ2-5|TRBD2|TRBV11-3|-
TGTGCCAGCAGCCCGGGGGGGGCTGCCTTTCAAGAGACCCAGTACTTC
CASSPGGAAFQETQYF
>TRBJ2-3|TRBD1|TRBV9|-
TGTGCCAGCAGCCCGGGACAGGGGGCGCAGGGTACGCAGTATTTT
CASSPGQGAQGTQYF
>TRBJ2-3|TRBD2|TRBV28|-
TGTGCCAGCAGCCTTTCGGGACTAGTTGGCACAGATACGCAGTATTTT
CASSLSGLVGTDTQYF
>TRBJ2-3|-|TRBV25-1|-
TGTGCCAGCAGCCCCCTTGACGGAGCTATCGGGCAGTATTTT
CASSPLDGAIGQYF